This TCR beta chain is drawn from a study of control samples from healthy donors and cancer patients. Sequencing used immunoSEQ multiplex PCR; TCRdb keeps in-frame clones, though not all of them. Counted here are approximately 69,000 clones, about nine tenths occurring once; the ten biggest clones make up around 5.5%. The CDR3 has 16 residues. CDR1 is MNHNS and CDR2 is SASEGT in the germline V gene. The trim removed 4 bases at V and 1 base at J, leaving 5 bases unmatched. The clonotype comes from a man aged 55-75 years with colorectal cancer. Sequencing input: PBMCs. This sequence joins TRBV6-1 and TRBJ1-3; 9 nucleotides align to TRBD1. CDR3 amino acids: CASSANRGRSGNTIYF. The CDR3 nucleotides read TGTGCCAGCAGTGCGAACAGGGGGCGGTCTGGAAACACCATATATTTT.